This entry describes one T cell receptor (beta chain). The CDR3 sequence is 17 residues long. The germline V gene encodes CDR1 SGHRS and CDR2 YFSETQ. Trimming cost V 0 bases and J 2 bases; bases outside gene matches: 4. This sample is drawn from a study of blood T cell repertoires in COVID-19. Study details: Acute-phase and convalescent COVID-19 samples originated in the United States, Italy and Spain.

Assay: immunoSEQ multiplex PCR; the TCRdb copy retains only in-frame clones and omits some. The top ten hold around 3.3% of the sample, which has a few hundred thousand clones, roughly 80% seen once. The genes are TRBV5-1 and TRBJ2-3; 12 nucleotides agree with TRBD2. This TCR derives from a woman under 30 with acute or convalescent COVID-19. Input material: peripheral blood. CDR3 region: CASSLALAGGLTDTQYF. The CDR3 DNA follows: TGCGCCAGCAGCTTGGCCCTAGCGGGAGGGCTCACAGATACGCAGTATTTT.